This TCR beta chain was documented in a study of molecular identifiers for immune sequencing clone quantification. This clonotype was observed at least ten times. Preparation of naive CD8 libraries involved about 19,000 to 1,100,000 sorted cells and 10%, 30% or 50% RNA. Per germline, CDR1 SEHNR and CDR2 FQNEAQ (reference sequence). V dropped 6 bases and J dropped 5 bases, with 19 bases sitting between them. The CDR3 extends over 15 amino acids. TCRdb ran MiXCR on the PCR reads and lists one entry per CDR3 protein. The profile shows nearly 650,000 distinct CDR3 sequences, about 25% of them singletons. Sequencing was done on a sample of naive CD8+ T cells from blood, with Jurkat cell RNA spiked in. The subset is: FACS-sorted CD8+CD4-CCR7+CD45RA+ naive T cells. The V gene is TRBV7-9, the J gene TRBJ1-1; a possible D gene is TRBD1 (6 bases). The receptor's source is a human donor in good health. Some libraries in this study had Jurkat cell RNA spiked in. CDR3 loop: CASSLVGGGQTEAFF. DNA for the CDR3: TGTGCCAGCAGTCTAGTAGGAGGGGGGCAGACTGAAGCTTTCTTT.